Only a few counts were recorded for the clone carrying this T cell receptor (beta chain). Its antigen remains unknown. One entry per CDR3 protein results from TCRdb running MiXCR on the 5' RACE reads. Altogether approximately 600,000 distinct CDR3 sequences are present, more than 9% being singletons, with the ten largest covering more than 2.5%. The germline V gene encodes CDR1 SEHNR and CDR2 FQNEAQ (reference sequence). Deletions cut 1 base from V and 5 bases from J, with 15 bases between. The CDR3 has 15 amino acids. These data are taken from a study of identical twins. Whole-study findings and limits: Memory repertoires lacked the insertion deficit that abundant cord blood beta clonotypes showed. Out-of-frame alpha sequences shared between twins exhibited an excess of low generation probability.

These data were also filed under a second study, of yellow fever vaccine responses in identical twins. Turning to that study: Twins' vaccine T cell responses reportedly seemed partly convergent and partly personalized.

The sequencing input was PBMCs. The chain employs TRBV7-9 and TRBJ2-7; D remains unclear. This receptor was identified in a woman between 18 and 29 years old in good health. The CDR3 sequence is CASSLVFPPGHEQYF. The CDR3 nucleotides read TGTGCCAGCAGCTTAGTGTTCCCGCCCGGCCACGAGCAGTACTTC.